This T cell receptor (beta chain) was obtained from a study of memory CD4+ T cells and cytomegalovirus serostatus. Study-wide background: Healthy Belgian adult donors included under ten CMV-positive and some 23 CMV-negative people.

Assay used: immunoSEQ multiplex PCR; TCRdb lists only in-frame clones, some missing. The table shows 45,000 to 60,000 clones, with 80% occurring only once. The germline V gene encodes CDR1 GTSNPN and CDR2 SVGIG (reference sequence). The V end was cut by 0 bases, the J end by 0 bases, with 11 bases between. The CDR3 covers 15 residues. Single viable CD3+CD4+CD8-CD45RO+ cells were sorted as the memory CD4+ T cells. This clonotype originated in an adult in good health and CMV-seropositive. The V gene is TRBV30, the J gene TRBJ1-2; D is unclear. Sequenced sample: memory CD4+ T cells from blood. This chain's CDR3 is CAWSVPHLTNYGYTF. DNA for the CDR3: TGTGCCTGGAGTGTGCCCCACCTTACTAACTATGGCTACACCTTC.